The clone carrying this T cell receptor beta chain showed up just a few times. The antigen is undetermined. Amplification yielded TCR beta CDR3 regions, with RNA transcripts as the source. The primer set for the first-round RT-PCR of the TCR CDR3 was HTBI. From the multiplex PCR reads, TCRdb called clonotypes with MiXCR, one entry per CDR3 protein. The data show a few hundred thousand distinct CDR3 sequences, with roughly 15% seen just once and approximately 18% held by the top ten. Duration under 3 months, a NOSPECS grade of at least 4, and a Clinical Activity Score of at least 3 characterized the ophthalmopathy patients. These data belong to a study of T cells in Graves' hyperthyroidism and ophthalmopathy. Notes on the study in general: Blood held most thyroid clonotypes expanded above 0.001 frequency.

The CDR3 runs to 14 residues. Trimming removed 6 bases from V and 8 bases from J; junction bases left unmatched: 10. The germline gives CDR1 MNHNS, CDR2 SASEGT. The source material was blood. The sequence was collected from a woman aged 18-29 years with Graves' ophthalmopathy. J is TRBJ1-2 and V is TRBV6-1; 9 bases match TRBD1. The CDR3 sequence: CASRSGTGIWGYTF. CDR3 in DNA: TGTGCCAGCAGGTCCGGGACAGGGATCTGGGGCTACACCTTC.